The rows below give T cell receptor beta chains drawn from one sample of a study of blood T cell repertoires in COVID-19. Here immunoSEQ multiplex PCR was the method, and the copy in TCRdb shows in-frame clones only, minus some. The repertoire includes some 56,000 clones, approximately 87% of them detected once, and 6.5% sits in the top ten. The sequenced material came from peripheral blood. The source of these receptors is a woman aged 55-69 years with COVID-19, enrolled during active disease. CDR3s include the opening cysteine and the closing phenylalanine or tryptophan. A D gene is named only where the DNA matches it firmly. Rows give clone size only sometimes, using once, few, many, or a class for an expanded clone.

clone size: .; J gene: TRBJ1-4; D gene: TRBD1; V gene: TRBV28; CDR3 protein: CASSTQGSNNEKLFF; CDR3 DNA: TGTGCCAGCAGTACACAGGGGTCTAATAATGAAAAACTGTTTTTT
clone size: .; J gene: TRBJ1-2; D gene: .; V gene: TRBV19; CDR3 protein: CASSNPAGNYGYTF; CDR3 DNA: TGTGCCAGTAGTAACCCGGCAGGGAACTATGGCTACACCTTC
clone size: .; J gene: TRBJ2-1; D gene: TRBD2; V gene: TRBV6-1; CDR3 protein: CASSESGTSGSGEQFF; CDR3 DNA: TGTGCCAGCAGTGAGTCGGGAACTAGCGGGAGTGGTGAGCAGTTCTTC
clone size: .; J gene: TRBJ2-2; D gene: .; V gene: TRBV13; CDR3 protein: CASSLLGQRNTGELFF; CDR3 DNA: TGTGCCAGCAGCTTACTCGGACAGAGAAACACCGGGGAGCTGTTTTTT
clone size: few; J gene: TRBJ1-4; D gene: .; V gene: TRBV30; CDR3 protein: CAWSLTDSEKLFF; CDR3 DNA: TGTGCCTGGAGTTTGACAGATTCTGAAAAACTGTTTTTT
clone size: .; J gene: TRBJ2-5; D gene: TRBD2; V gene: TRBV12-5; CDR3 protein: CASGLKSSGSGGQETQYF; CDR3 DNA: TGTGCTAGTGGTTTGAAGTCTAGCGGGAGTGGGGGCCAAGAGACCCAGTACTTC
clone size: .; J gene: TRBJ2-6; D gene: .; V gene: TRBV7-9; CDR3 protein: CASSSVSSGANVLTF; CDR3 DNA: TGTGCCAGCAGCTCCGTCAGCTCTGGGGCCAACGTCCTGACTTTC
clone size: .; J gene: TRBJ1-2; D gene: TRBD1; V gene: TRBV24-1; CDR3 protein: CATSDLGQGVYTF; CDR3 DNA: TGTGCCACCAGTGATCTAGGACAGGGGGTCTACACCTTC
clone size: once; J gene: TRBJ1-5; D gene: .; V gene: TRBV30; CDR3 protein: CAWSAVPGNQPQHF; CDR3 DNA: TGTGCCTGGAGTGCGGTCCCCGGCAATCAGCCCCAGCATTTT
clone size: .; J gene: TRBJ2-7; D gene: TRBD1; V gene: TRBV29-1; CDR3 protein: CSVRQGASSYEQYF; CDR3 DNA: TGCAGCGTCAGACAGGGAGCCAGCTCCTACGAGCAGTACTTC
clone size: .; J gene: TRBJ2-3; D gene: TRBD1; V gene: TRBV28; CDR3 protein: CASSYQGGTDTQYF; CDR3 DNA: TGTGCCAGCAGTTATCAGGGGGGCACAGATACGCAGTATTTT
clone size: .; J gene: TRBJ2-7; D gene: TRBD1; V gene: TRBV28; CDR3 protein: CASKGQGSYEQYF; CDR3 DNA: TGTGCCAGCAAGGGACAGGGTTCCTACGAGCAGTACTTC
clone size: .; J gene: TRBJ1-4; D gene: TRBD1; V gene: TRBV7-2; CDR3 protein: CASSFLIGTANEKLFF; CDR3 DNA: TGTGCCAGCAGCTTTCTTATTGGGACAGCTAATGAAAAACTGTTTTTT
clone size: .; J gene: TRBJ2-7; D gene: TRBD1; V gene: TRBV28; CDR3 protein: CASSLWQGVAGYEQYF; CDR3 DNA: TGTGCCAGCAGTTTATGGCAGGGGGTGGCGGGCTACGAGCAGTACTTC
clone size: .; J gene: TRBJ2-1; D gene: .; V gene: TRBV19; CDR3 protein: CASRTPGGKPEQFF; CDR3 DNA: TGTGCCAGTAGAACCCCGGGGGGCAAGCCAGAGCAGTTCTTC
clone size: .; J gene: TRBJ2-2; D gene: .; V gene: TRBV7-8; CDR3 protein: CASSLSGSGELFF; CDR3 DNA: TGTGCCAGCAGCTTATCCGGTTCCGGGGAGCTGTTTTTT
clone size: once; J gene: TRBJ1-2; D gene: .; V gene: TRBV19; CDR3 protein: CASSTQGFGYTF; CDR3 DNA: TGTGCCAGTAGTACGCAGGGTTTTGGCTACACCTTC